The source of this T cell receptor beta chain is a study of regulatory T cells in long-lasting Graves disease. Study information: Over 5 years of antithyroid drugs plus positive TSH receptor antibodies defined persistent Graves' disease. Findings of the study overall: New patients shared some 970 public clonotypes, fewer than the roughly 2,500 shared by persistent patients. Authors noted too few samples as a limitation.

Described time point: persistent/refractory GD, antithyroid drugs over 5 years with positive TRAb. Extracted RNA from PBMCs served as the source of the TCR library. A blood draw put approximately 9 milliliters of peripheral blood into EDTA tubes. The CDR3 consists of 15 residues. Between the trimmed V and J ends, which lost 3 bases and 0 bases, there was a span of 11 bases. CDR1 and CDR2 from the germline V gene are MDHEN and SYDVKM. CDR3-region Arm-PCR and iRepertoire HTBI primers produced the TCR beta libraries. TCRdb re-called the multiplex PCR reads through MiXCR, storing one row per CDR3 protein. This sample has approximately 360,000 distinct CDR3 sequences; 20% to 25% occur once, and the top ten carry around 30%. Many counts were recorded for this clonotype. The antigen is not known.

Sample: peripheral blood mononuclear cells (PBMCs), taken when the disease was refractory, from a patient treated with antithyroid drugs. This chain uses TRBV28 with TRBJ2-5; no clear D. The TCR originated in a woman between 35 and 50 years old with Graves disease. CDR3 residues: CASSFPRRNQETQYF. Here the CDR3 DNA reads TGTGCCAGCAGTTTCCCCAGACGGAACCAAGAGACCCAGTACTTC.